This T cell receptor beta chain comes out of a study of blood T cell repertoires in COVID-19. Study background: Acute and convalescent COVID-19 samples came from the United States, Italy and Spain. The analysed material was cDNA or gDNA that came from T cells, B-cell-depleted T cells, or PBMCs.

How the authors handled the data: Amplified reference gene primers provided the basis for estimating nucleated cell counts. Assay: immunoSEQ multiplex PCR; the TCRdb copy retains only in-frame clones and omits some. V and J calls and clone size are copied from that table; D and trimming were computed from the DNA. The profile shows some 140,000 clones, around 79% of them singletons. The trim removed 4 bases at V and 4 bases at J, leaving 4 bases unmatched. Germline CDR1 is LNHDA and CDR2 is SQIVND (reference sequence). The CDR3 spans 14 residues. The sequence came from an elderly man with acute or convalescent COVID-19. The chain joins TRBV19 to TRBJ2-3; TRBD2 matches at 8 bases. Sequenced input: peripheral blood. The CDR3 DNA reads TGTGCCAGTAGTAGCCTCGGGGGGGCAGATACGCAGTATTTT. Its translation is CASSSLGGADTQYF. Full variable domain (remainder filled in from reference TRBV19 and TRBJ2-3): DGGITQSPKYLFRKEGQNVTLSCEQNLNHDAMYWYRQDPGQGLRLIYYSQIVNDFQKGDIAEGYSVSREKKESFPLTVTSAQKNPTAFYLCASSSLGGADTQYFGPGTRLTVL.